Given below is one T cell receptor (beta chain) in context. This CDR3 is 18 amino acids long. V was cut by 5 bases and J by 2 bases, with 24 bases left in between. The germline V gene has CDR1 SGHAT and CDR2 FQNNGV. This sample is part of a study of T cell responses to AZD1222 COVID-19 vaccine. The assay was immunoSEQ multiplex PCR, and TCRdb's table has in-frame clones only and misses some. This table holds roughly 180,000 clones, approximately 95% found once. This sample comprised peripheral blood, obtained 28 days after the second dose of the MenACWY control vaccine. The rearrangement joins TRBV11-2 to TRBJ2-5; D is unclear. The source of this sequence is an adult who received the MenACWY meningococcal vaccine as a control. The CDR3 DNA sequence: TGTGCCAGCAGCCACTTACGTCCCTCGAGTAGAACGCAAGAGACCCAGTACTTC. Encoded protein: CASSHLRPSSRTQETQYF.